This passage covers 20 T cell receptor beta chains from one sample sequenced in a study of blood T cells in healthy people across ages. A sample-barcoded 5' primer and a J-beta primer mix were used in a second PCR of roughly 6 to 11 cycles. TCRdb recomputed calls from the 5' RACE reads with MiXCR, one row per CDR3 protein. The top ten hold 7.7% of the sample, which has about 1.7 million distinct CDR3 sequences, about 30% seen once. The sample comprised blood. The source is a woman aged 25-40 years in good health.

This clonotype was seen more than once but under ten times. The chain has TRBV5-6 and TRBJ2-3; D possibly matches TRBD1 or TRBD2 (6 bases each). Germline V gives CDR1 SGHDT, CDR2 YYEEEE. This CDR3 region has 16 residues. Between the trimmed V and J ends, which lost 3 bases and 0 bases, there was a span of 14 bases. The CDR3 sequence is CASSYAGTRSTDTQYF. CDR3 bases: TGTGCCAGCAGCTACGCGGGGACAAGAAGCACAGATACGCAGTATTTT.

This clonotype was observed a handful of times. The chain joins TRBV27 to TRBJ2-7; TRBD2 aligns across 10 bases. This CDR3 spans 14 amino acids. Trimming took 6 bases from V and 3 from J; bases not matched to a gene: 5. Germline V gene sequence: CDR1 MNHEY, CDR2 SMNVEV (reference sequence). The CDR3 sequence: CASRDQRGGYEQYF. The CDR3 nucleotides are TGTGCCAGCAGGGATCAGCGGGGGGGCTACGAGCAGTACTTC.

The genes are TRBV3-1 and TRBJ2-5; 9 bases agree with TRBD1. Matching the DNA end better, TRBJ2-7 makes the J call doubtful. The germline V gene encodes CDR1 LGHDT and CDR2 YNNKEL (reference sequence). This CDR3 contains 15 residues. The CDR3: CASSQGGTGSHEQYF. DNA for the CDR3: TGTGCCAGCAGCCAAGGGGGGACAGGGTCCCACGAGCAGTACTTC.

Notes on this clonotype: A read error may account for a junction end that differs from germline. This chain connects TRBV15 to TRBJ2-3, with a possible D match to TRBD1 (5 bases). There are 14 residues in the CDR3. Germline loops: CDR1 LNHNV, CDR2 YYDKDF (reference sequence). The CDR3 is CATSRGTNPDAQYF. The CDR3 nucleotides are TGTGCCACCAGCAGAGGGACAAATCCAGATGCGCAGTATTTT.

This clonotype was recorded a few times. J is TRBJ2-7 and V is TRBV11-2; 7 bases are a match to TRBD2. Germline V CDR1 and CDR2: SGHAT, FQNNGV. The CDR3 totals 16 residues. The V and J ends lost 4 bases and 4 bases, in that order; junction bases with no gene match: 13. CDR3 DNA: TGTGCCAGCAGCTACAGACGGGACTACATCGATTACGAGCAGTACTTC. It specifies CASSYRRDYIDYEQYF.

The V call is TRBV7-9, the J call TRBJ2-5; 9 bases map to TRBD2. The germline gives CDR1 SEHNR, CDR2 FQNEAQ (reference sequence). With V trimmed by 1 base and J by 5 bases, 8 bases remained unmatched. The CDR3 has 16 amino acids. CDR3 protein: CASSLGSGRTIETQYF. The CDR3 region has the DNA TGTGCCAGCAGCTTAGGAAGCGGGAGGACGATCGAGACCCAGTACTTC.

This clonotype was seen ten or more times. The chain combines TRBV11-2 with TRBJ2-7; 7 nucleotides agree with TRBD1. V gave up 1 base and J gave up 2 bases; unmatched junction bases: 8. In germline, CDR1 is SGHAT, CDR2 FQNNGV. The CDR3 runs 16 residues. The CDR3 DNA reads as TGTGCCAGCAGCTTAGGGGACAGAAGATTGACCTACGAGCAGTACTTC. It translates to CASSLGDRRLTYEQYF.

This clonotype was counted ten times or more. The chain couples TRBV29-1 to TRBJ2-7; 7 positions agree with TRBD1. The CDR3 runs to 14 residues. Germline CDR1 SQVTM, CDR2 ANQGSEA. The J segment lost 2 bases and the V segment lost 6 bases, leaving 10 bases of the junction unmatched. CDR3 sequence (DNA): TGCAGCGTCCGTACAGGGGCGCCTACCTACGAGCAGTACTTC. Translation gives CSVRTGAPTYEQYF.

The chain carries TRBV3-1 and TRBJ2-1; TRBD2 aligns across 10 bases. Germline values: CDR1 LGHDT, CDR2 YNNKEL (reference sequence). This CDR3 has 16 amino acids. Trimming removed 0 bases from V and 8 bases from J; junction bases left unmatched: 7. The CDR3 loop reads CASSQEASGSPDEQFF. The CDR3 coding sequence is TGTGCCAGCAGCCAAGAGGCTAGCGGGAGCCCCGATGAGCAGTTCTTC.

There are a few counts of this clonotype. The rearrangement links TRBV3-1 to TRBJ1-1; maybe TRBD1 (5 bases). This CDR3 region has 14 residues. The germline V gene encodes CDR1 LGHDT and CDR2 YNNKEL (reference sequence). Trimming pared 5 bases from V and 7 bases from J, leaving 17 bases between. CDR3 DNA sequence: TGTGCCAGCAGCTTTGGGGACTGGTTGGATGAAGCTTTCTTT. It codes for CASSFGDWLDEAFF.

This clonotype was seen more than once but under ten times. This chain connects TRBV9 to TRBJ2-3, with D hard to call. Germline CDR1 SGDLS, CDR2 YYNGEE. Trimming removed 1 base at V and 5 bases at J, with 5 bases between. The CDR3 is made up of 12 amino acids. CDR3 nucleotides: TGTGCCAGCAGCGTATCGGAAGATACGCAGTATTTT. Translation gives CASSVSEDTQYF.

This clonotype was detected many times. The chain recombines TRBV7-2 with TRBJ1-2; perhaps TRBD1 as D (6 bases). Looked up from germline, CDR1 is SGHTA and CDR2 is FQGNSA. Trimming removed 7 bases at V and 0 bases at J, with 15 bases between. This CDR3 has 15 amino acids. CDR3 region: CASIIPRGPNYGYTF. CDR3 DNA sequence: TGTGCCAGCATCATCCCTCGGGGGCCTAACTATGGCTACACCTTC.

The V call is TRBV11-2, the J call TRBJ2-7, with TRBD2 matching over 8 bases. Germline CDR1 is SGHAT and CDR2 is FQNNGV. J was trimmed by 1 base and V by 5 bases; bases with no gene match: 10. The CDR3 extends over 16 amino acids. CDR3 nucleotides: TGTGCCAGCAGCGTATTTGTTAGCGGGACTTCCTACGAGCAGTACTTC. Its protein product is CASSVFVSGTSYEQYF.

This clonotype was recorded a few times. Being one base from a much bigger clone, this may be a read error. This sequence joins TRBV15 and TRBJ2-7; 8 positions match TRBD1. Gene TRBJ2-5 matches the end of the DNA better, so the J call may be wrong. CDR1 and CDR2 from the germline V gene are LNHNV and YYDKDF (reference sequence). This CDR3 has 15 amino acids. The chain's CDR3 is CATSIKDRARGTQYF. Written as DNA, the CDR3 is TGTGCCACCAGCATAAAGGACAGGGCGCGGGGGACCCAGTACTTC.

Points on this clonotype: A much larger clone is a single base away; this may be a read error. The chain carries TRBV29-1 and TRBJ2-1, with a weak D call TRBD2 (5 bases). Trimming cost V 8 bases and J 4 bases, with 18 bases left between them. The germline gives CDR1 SQVTM, CDR2 ANQGSEA. The CDR3 totals 14 residues. Here the CDR3 DNA reads TGCAGCATTCCCGTGGAGCGGAGATACAATGAGCAGTTCTTC. It translates to CSIPVERRYNEQFF.

V is TRBV7-2 and J is TRBJ2-3, with D perhaps TRBD2 (6 bases). The CDR3 is made up of 16 amino acids. V lost 5 bases and J 0 bases, leaving 15 bases between the germline ends. Germline-derived CDR1 and CDR2 are SGHTA and FQGNSA. The CDR3: CASSISGGASTDTQYF. The CDR3 DNA reads as TGTGCCAGCAGCATTAGCGGAGGGGCTAGCACAGATACGCAGTATTTT.

This clonotype was detected only a few times. The J gene is TRBJ2-3, the V gene TRBV5-1; tentative D call: TRBD2 (5 bases). This CDR3 is built from 15 residues. Trimming removed 2 bases at V and 2 bases at J, with 12 bases between. Germline assignment: CDR1 SGHRS and CDR2 YFSETQ. DNA for the CDR3: TGCGCCAGCAGCTTTAACGGGGAATTCACAGATACGCAGTATTTT. As protein: CASSFNGEFTDTQYF.

The chain carries TRBV5-6 and TRBJ1-6, with unresolved D. CDR3 length equals 13 residues. With 6 bases removed from V and 6 bases from J, the gap between germline ends came to 10 bases. The V gene's germline CDR1 is SGHDT and CDR2 YYEEEE. The CDR3 bases are TGTGCCAGCATCATAATTATTAATTCACCCCTCCACTTT. Residues: CASIIIINSPLHF.

This sequence joins TRBV7-2 and TRBJ1-4, with D maybe TRBD1 (5 bases). The CDR3 contains 15 residues. Trimming cost V 7 bases and J 7 bases, with 19 bases left between them. Germline values: CDR1 SGHTA, CDR2 FQGNSA. The CDR3 reads CASKQAGAGGEKLFF. The DNA for the CDR3 is TGTGCCAGCAAGCAAGCGGGAGCCGGGGGTGAAAAACTGTTTTTT.

This clonotype was detected only a few times. CDR3 in amino acids: CASRKIGGTDTQYF. The CDR3, as DNA: TGTGCCAGCAGAAAAATCGGGGGCACAGATACGCAGTATTTT. The chain employs TRBV12-3 or TRBV12-4 and TRBJ2-3, with D tentatively TRBD2 (5 bases). V was pared by 6 bases and J by 1 base, with 11 bases between. CDR3 length: 14 amino acids.